This entry is about one T cell receptor beta chain. This entry is derived from a study of blood T cell repertoires in COVID-19. The CDR3 totals 14 residues. Germline lookup yields CDR1 MNHEY and CDR2 SVGAGI. J lost 4 bases, V lost 6 bases, and 7 bases had no gene match. TCRdb's copy holds only in-frame clones and misses some; the assay was immunoSEQ multiplex PCR. The profile shows about 230,000 clones, 75% to 90% of them singletons. The sample was peripheral blood. The receptor was derived from a woman between 70 and 85 years old with active or convalescent COVID-19. The V and J genes are TRBV6-5 and TRBJ2-7, with 9 bases fitting TRBD1. The CDR3 region is CASSPGTGQYEQYF. CDR3 DNA: TGTGCCAGCAGCCCCGGGACAGGGCAATACGAGCAGTACTTC.